This T cell receptor beta chain was found in a study of beta chain features in type 1 diabetes. Sorted CD4+ subsets: naive, central memory, regulatory, stem cell-like memory (CD45RO/CCR7/CD25/CD127/CD95/CD27 panel). As for this clone: Its antigen is undetermined.

Study observations and caveats: TCRB CDR3 length was moderately but significantly reduced in all four CD4+ subsets of Type 1 diabetes patients.

The whole isolated RNA underwent reverse transcription, so sequencing captured expressed TCRB transcripts. The table came from immunoSEQ multiplex PCR; TCRdb's copy has only in-frame clones and leaves some out. The sample lists about 160,000 clones; 7% to 9.5% were seen once. The TCR comes from a woman in her thirties with type 1 diabetes. The sequenced material came from central memory CD4+ T cells from blood.

The CDR3 loop reads CATLDRENEQFF. DNA of the CDR3: TGTGCCACCCTAGATCGGGAAAACGAGCAGTTCTTC. This chain connects TRBV10-3 to TRBJ2-1; tentative D call: TRBD2 (5 bases). The CDR3 runs 12 residues. Trimming left V 10 bases short and J 10 bases short, with 17 bases between. Germline V CDR1 and CDR2: ENHRY, SYGVKD.